This passage covers 7 T cell receptor beta chains from one sample sequenced in a study of post-analysis software for immune sequencing data. Findings and caveats of the study: Patients used about five TRBV segments, including TRBV5-6, TRBV5-1 and TRBV20-1, more often than controls.

TCR beta libraries were prepared from cDNA with unique molecular identifiers. From the PCR reads, TCRdb called clonotypes with MiXCR, one entry per CDR3 protein. Here the sample spans roughly 200,000 distinct CDR3 sequences, 25% to 30% being singletons. These receptors are not linked to any known antigen. The sequenced sample consisted of blood. The source is a girl aged 2-17 years with multiple sclerosis.

CDR3 loop: CASSVMLGAGANVLTF. In nucleotides, the CDR3 is TGTGCCAGCAGCGTAATGTTAGGGGCTGGGGCCAACGTCCTGACTTTC. J is TRBJ2-6 and V is TRBV9, with D maybe TRBD1 (5 bases). Deletions cut 1 base from V and 2 bases from J, with 10 bases between. The CDR3 covers 16 residues. Germline V CDR1 and CDR2: SGDLS, YYNGEE.

This clonotype has at least ten counts. The CDR3 DNA reads TGCAGTGCACCTTCTAGCGGGGGGGCCAATGAGCAGTTCTTC. This encodes CSAPSSGGANEQFF. The chain carries TRBV20-1 and TRBJ2-1; 12 bases fit TRBD2. The CDR3 has 14 residues. CDR1 and CDR2 (germline): DFQATT, SNEGSKA (reference sequence). The V and J ends lost 6 bases and 6 bases, in that order; junction bases with no gene match: 6.

This clonotype was recorded at least ten times. This chain uses TRBV5-1 with TRBJ2-3; TRBD2 aligns across 12 bases. Germline V gene sequence: CDR1 SGHRS, CDR2 YFSETQ. V lost 3 bases and J lost 5; bases outside the gene matches: 4. There are 15 residues in the CDR3. The CDR3: CASSSSGGAGDTQYF. The CDR3 DNA reads as TGCGCCAGCAGCTCTAGCGGGGGGGCCGGAGATACGCAGTATTTT. The full variable domain, with the rest looked up from reference TRBV5-1 and TRBJ2-3, is KAGVTQTPRYLIKTRGQQVTLSCSPISGHRSVSWYQQTPGQGLQFLFEYFSETQRNKGNFPGRFSGRQFSNSRSEMNVSTLELGDSALYLCASSSSGGAGDTQYFGPGTRLTVL.

This clonotype appeared many times. The CDR3 reads CASSDPRTAYGYTF. The DNA for the CDR3 is TGTGCCAGCAGTGACCCACGGACAGCCTATGGCTACACCTTC. The chain carries TRBV6-2 or TRBV6-3 and TRBJ1-2; TRBD1 is a possible D gene (6 bases). V shed 5 bases and J shed 4 bases, with 14 bases lying between them. This CDR3 region has 14 residues. The V gene's germline CDR1 is MNHEY and CDR2 SVGEGT.

The V and J genes are TRBV7-9 and TRBJ1-2; D ambiguous. Germline V lookup: CDR1 SEHNR, CDR2 FQNEAQ (reference sequence). Trimming left V 0 bases short and J 8 bases short, with 10 bases between. The CDR3 extends over 13 amino acids. The CDR3 region has the DNA TGTGCCAGCAGCTTAGCCCACCAGAGAGGCTACACCTTC. Its translation: CASSLAHQRGYTF.

A few counts support this clonotype. The chain employs TRBV5-1 and TRBJ2-1; the D is unclear. The V gene lost 0 bases and the J gene lost 0 bases, with 7 bases spanning the gap. The CDR3 loop spans 15 amino acids. CDR1 and CDR2 (germline): SGHRS, YFSETQ. The chain's CDR3 is CASSLAANSYNEQFF. The CDR3 DNA follows: TGCGCCAGCAGCTTGGCCGCTAACTCCTACAATGAGCAGTTCTTC.

This clonotype was seen ten or more times. The rearrangement joins TRBV29-1 to TRBJ1-4, with 9 bases fitting TRBD1. Trimming at V came to 7 bases and at J to 4 bases, leaving 4 bases not matched to a gene. The V gene's germline CDR1 is SQVTM and CDR2 ANQGSEA. The CDR3 consists of 13 residues. Here the CDR3 reads CSGTGADNEKLFF. The CDR3, as DNA: TGCAGCGGGACAGGGGCCGATAATGAAAAACTGTTTTTT. The full variable domain, rest sourced from reference TRBV29-1 and TRBJ1-4, is SAVISQKPSRDICQRGTSLTIQCQVDSQVTMMFWYRQQPGQSLTLIATANQGSEATYESGFVIDKFPISRPNLTFSTLTVSNMSPEDSSIYLCSGTGADNEKLFFGSGTQLSVL.